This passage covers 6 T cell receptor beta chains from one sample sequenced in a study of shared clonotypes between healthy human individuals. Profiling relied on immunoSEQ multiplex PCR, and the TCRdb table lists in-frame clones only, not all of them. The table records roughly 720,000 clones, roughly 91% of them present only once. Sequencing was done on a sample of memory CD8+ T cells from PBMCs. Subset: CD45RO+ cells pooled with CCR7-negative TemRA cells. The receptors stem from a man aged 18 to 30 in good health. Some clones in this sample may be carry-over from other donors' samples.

CDR3 coding DNA: TGTGCCAGCAGTTTTGGGGGGGACACTGAAGCTTTCTTT. Protein sequence: CASSFGGDTEAFF. This rearrangement joins TRBV27 to TRBJ1-1, with D tentatively TRBD1 (5 bases). The CDR3 runs to 13 residues. Germline V gene sequence: CDR1 MNHEY, CDR2 SMNVEV (reference sequence). Trimming took 3 bases from V and 3 from J, leaving 8 bases between them.

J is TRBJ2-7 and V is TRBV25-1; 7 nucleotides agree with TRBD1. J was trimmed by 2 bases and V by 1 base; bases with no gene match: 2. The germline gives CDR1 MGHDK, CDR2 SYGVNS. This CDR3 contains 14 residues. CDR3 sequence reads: CASSESGTAYEQYF. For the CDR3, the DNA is TGTGCCAGCAGTGAATCGGGGACAGCCTACGAGCAGTACTTC.

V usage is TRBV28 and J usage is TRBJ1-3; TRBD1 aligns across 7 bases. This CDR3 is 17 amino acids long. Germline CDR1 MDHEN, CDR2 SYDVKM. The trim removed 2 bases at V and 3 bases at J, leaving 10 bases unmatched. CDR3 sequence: CASSLNLGQSLGNTIYF. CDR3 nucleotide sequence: TGTGCCAGCAGTTTAAATCTGGGACAGAGCCTTGGAAACACCATATATTTT.

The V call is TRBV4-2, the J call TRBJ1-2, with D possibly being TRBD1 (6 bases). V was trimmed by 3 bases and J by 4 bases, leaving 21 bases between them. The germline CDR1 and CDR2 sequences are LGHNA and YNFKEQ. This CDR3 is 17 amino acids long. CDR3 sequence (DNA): TGTGCCAGCAGCCATAAGCTAGACGGGGGGCTGAGCTATGGCTACACCTTC. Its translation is CASSHKLDGGLSYGYTF.

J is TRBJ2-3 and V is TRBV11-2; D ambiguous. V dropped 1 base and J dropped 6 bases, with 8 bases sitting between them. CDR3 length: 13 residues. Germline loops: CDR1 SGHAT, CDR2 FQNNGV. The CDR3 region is CASSLVRSDTQYF. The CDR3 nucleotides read TGTGCCAGCAGCTTAGTTAGGTCTGATACGCAGTATTTT.

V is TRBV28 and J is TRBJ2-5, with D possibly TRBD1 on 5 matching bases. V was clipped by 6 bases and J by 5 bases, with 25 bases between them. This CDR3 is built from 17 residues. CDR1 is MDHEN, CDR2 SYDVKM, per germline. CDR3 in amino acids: CASSLTLDIGEAETQYF. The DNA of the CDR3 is TGTGCCAGCAGCCTTACCCTGGACATAGGTGAGGCGGAGACCCAGTACTTC.